This is a list of T cell receptor beta chains from one sample in a study of T cells in narcolepsy. Here immunoSEQ multiplex PCR was the method, and the copy in TCRdb shows in-frame clones only, minus some. The sample has approximately 25,000 clones, 50% to 65% seen once; the top ten hold more than 10%. Sequenced sample: memory (CD45RA-) CD4+ T cells from blood. The origin of the receptors is a human donor in good health. Both conserved end residues are part of each CDR3. The order of the fields is J gene, clone size, V gene, CDR3 length, D gene, CDR3 protein, CDR3 DNA. D genes are given only for firm matches. Part of the rows lack a size; the others show once, few, many or a class for expanded clones.

>TRBJ2-3|few|TRBV6-1|12|-
CASDPTLDTQYF
TGTGCCAGCGACCCCACTCTGGATACGCAGTATTTT
>TRBJ2-7|-|TRBV9|15|-
CASSVDPRSSYEQYF
TGTGCCAGCAGCGTAGACCCTCGTAGCTCCTACGAGCAGTACTTC
>TRBJ1-3|-|TRBV4-3|14|TRBD1
CASSQWTGGNTIYF
TGCGCCAGCAGCCAATGGACAGGCGGAAACACCATATATTTT
>TRBJ2-5|-|TRBV18|14|-
CASSPPTERETQYF
TGTGCCAGCTCACCACCGACGGAGCGGGAGACCCAGTACTTC
>TRBJ1-6|-|TRBV30|13|TRBD1
CAWKTGGNSPLHF
TGTGCCTGGAAAACAGGGGGGAATTCACCCCTCCACTTT
>TRBJ2-3|-|TRBV5-4|16|TRBD2
CASTQGAGGGKQTQYF
TGTGCCAGCACCCAAGGCGCGGGGGGTGGAAAGCAGACGCAGTATTTT
>TRBJ2-5|once|TRBV2|13|TRBD1
CASSLTTGKTQYF
TGTGCCAGCAGCCTAACGACAGGGAAGACCCAGTACTTC
>TRBJ1-1|-|TRBV19|15|-
CASSIGGARNTEAFF
TGTGCCAGTAGTATTGGGGGGGCGAGGAACACTGAAGCTTTCTTT
>TRBJ1-3|-|TRBV7-2|13|-
CASSLNRGNTIYF
TGTGCCAGCAGCTTAAACAGGGGAAACACCATATATTTT
>TRBJ2-1|-|TRBV27|13|TRBD2
CASSLYLAGGTFF
TGTGCCAGCAGTTTATATCTAGCGGGAGGGACGTTCTTC
>TRBJ2-7|-|TRBV6-7|14|-
CASSYSKVSYEQYF
TGTGCCAGCAGTTACTCGAAGGTCTCCTACGAGCAGTACTTC
>TRBJ2-1|few|TRBV5-6|14|-
CASAPLGPGNEQFF
TGTGCCAGCGCCCCGCTGGGGCCTGGGAATGAGCAGTTCTTC
>TRBJ2-5|-|TRBV6-6|12|-
CASSSPTKTQYF
TGTGCCAGCAGTTCACCGACGAAGACCCAGTACTTC
>TRBJ2-7|few|TRBV4-2|17|TRBD2
CASSRLTGTSGSYEQYF
TGTGCCAGCAGCCGCCTCACGGGGACTAGCGGGAGTTACGAGCAGTACTTC
>TRBJ2-7|-|TRBV6-5|14|-
CASSYADSSYEQYF
TGTGCCAGCAGTTACGCGGACAGCTCCTACGAGCAGTACTTC
>TRBJ2-7|-|TRBV10-3|12|-
CAVGRSTDEQYF
TGTGCCGTCGGAAGGTCGACAGACGAGCAGTACTTC
>TRBJ2-3|once|TRBV6-1|15|TRBD2
CASSQNLADTDTQYF
TGTGCCAGCAGCCAAAATCTAGCGGACACAGATACGCAGTATTTT
>TRBJ2-1|-|TRBV29-1|14|TRBD2
CSVERLAGYNEQFF
TGCAGCGTTGAGCGGCTAGCGGGGTACAATGAGCAGTTCTTC
>TRBJ1-1|-|TRBV7-6|13|-
CASSLSMVTEAFF
TGTGCCAGCAGCTTAAGTATGGTCACTGAAGCTTTCTTT
>TRBJ2-3|-|TRBV7-8|17|TRBD2
CASSLLAGGSGTDTQYF
TGTGCCAGCAGCTTACTAGCGGGGGGGTCGGGCACAGATACGCAGTATTTT
>TRBJ2-1|-|TRBV11-2|14|-
CASSLTVGRNEQFF
TGTGCCAGCAGCTTAACGGTGGGCCGAAATGAGCAGTTCTTC
>TRBJ1-6|few|TRBV6-6|15|-
CASSISGRDNSPLHF
TGTGCCAGCAGTATTTCAGGGAGGGACAATTCACCCCTCCACTTT
>TRBJ1-4|-|TRBV5-6|17|TRBD1
CASSSSRDRGQNEKLFF
TGTGCCAGCAGCTCGTCCCGGGACAGGGGCCAGAATGAAAAACTGTTTTTT
>TRBJ1-2|-|TRBV15|16|-
CATSRQTSGAGDGYTF
TGTGCCACCAGCCGACAAACCTCAGGGGCGGGGGATGGCTACACCTTC
>TRBJ2-5|-|TRBV9|14|TRBD2
CASSSGLAEETQYF
TGTGCCAGCAGCTCAGGACTAGCGGAAGAGACCCAGTACTTC
>TRBJ2-5|once|TRBV5-1|15|TRBD2
CASSFSTSGQETQYF
TGCGCCAGCAGCTTCTCGACTAGCGGACAAGAGACCCAGTACTTC
>TRBJ1-3|-|TRBV28|12|-
CASSFRGNTIYF
TGTGCCAGCAGTTTCAGGGGAAACACCATATATTTT
>TRBJ1-1|-|TRBV14|17|-
CASSQSSGSGANTEAFF
TGTGCCAGCAGCCAAAGTTCGGGTTCCGGAGCGAACACTGAAGCTTTCTTT